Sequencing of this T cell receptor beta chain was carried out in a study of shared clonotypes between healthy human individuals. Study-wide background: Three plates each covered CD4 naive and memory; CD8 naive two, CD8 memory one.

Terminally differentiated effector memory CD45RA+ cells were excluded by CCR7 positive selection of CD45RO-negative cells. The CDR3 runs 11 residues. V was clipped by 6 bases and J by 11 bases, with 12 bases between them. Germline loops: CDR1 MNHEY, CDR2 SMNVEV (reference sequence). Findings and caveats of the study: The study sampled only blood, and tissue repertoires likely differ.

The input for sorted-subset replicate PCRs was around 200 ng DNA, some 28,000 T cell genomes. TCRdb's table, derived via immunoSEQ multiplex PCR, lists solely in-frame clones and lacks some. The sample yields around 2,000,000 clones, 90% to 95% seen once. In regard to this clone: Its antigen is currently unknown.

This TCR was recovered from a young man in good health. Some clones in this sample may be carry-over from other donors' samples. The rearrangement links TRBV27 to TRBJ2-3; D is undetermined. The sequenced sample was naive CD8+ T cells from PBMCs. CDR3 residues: CASRGPLEQYF. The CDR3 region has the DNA TGTGCCAGCAGGGGCCCTCTCGAGCAGTATTTT.